This TCR beta chain comes out of a study of T cell responses to AZD1222 COVID-19 vaccine. Study outcomes and limitations: It should be noted that donors were predominantly white British and more often female, and clonal diversity was possibly underestimated. Rises in breadth and depth of Spike-specific TCRs came after two AZD1222 doses.

Clones were sequenced by immunoSEQ multiplex PCR, and TCRdb holds only the in-frame ones, with some missing. The table lists 140,000 to 150,000 clones, approximately 88% of them singletons. On this clone: Its target is unknown.

The sample here was peripheral blood, taken on day 0 of AZD1222 vaccination. The sequence came from an adult in good health.

The CDR3 bases are TGTGCCAGCAGTTTAACACGGGTGCTGTTTTCTGGGGCCAACGTCCTGACTTTC. Its translation is CASSLTRVLFSGANVLTF. V is TRBV28 and J is TRBJ2-6; D gene uncertain. Germline CDR1 reads MDHEN; CDR2 reads SYDVKM. The CDR3 runs 18 residues. V was clipped by 2 bases and J by 1 base, with 15 bases between them.